This T cell receptor (beta chain) emerged from a study of beta chain features in type 1 diabetes. All of the sorted populations showed purity greater than 98%. As for this clone: The antigen is undetermined.

Per germline, CDR1 SEHNR and CDR2 FQNEAQ (reference sequence). V was shortened by 0 bases and J by 0 bases, with 15 bases between the two germline ends. The CDR3 is made up of 19 amino acids. Study observations and caveats: Patients and controls would be equally affected if PCR favored shorter templates. Type 1 diabetes patients had fewer VDJ junction insertions and more deletions. A potential influence of HLA type upon TCRB rearrangement remained unresolved herein.

The isolated RNA, all of it, was reverse transcribed, so expressed TCRB transcripts were what got sequenced. Here immunoSEQ multiplex PCR was the method, and the copy in TCRdb shows in-frame clones only, minus some. This sample has around 350,000 clones; about 12% occur once, and the top ten carry roughly 0.017%. V gene TRBV7-9 combines with J gene TRBJ2-6, with D tentatively TRBD2 (6 bases). Specimen: naive CD4+ T cells from blood. This TCR was recovered from a man between 18 and 35 years old in good health. The CDR3 sequence is CASSLARGRVDSGANVLTF. CDR3 bases: TGTGCCAGCAGCTTAGCGCGGGGCAGGGTTGACTCTGGGGCCAACGTCCTGACTTTC.